The 2 T cell receptor beta chains in this list originate from one sample, sequenced in a study of breast tumors, draining lymph nodes, adjacent tissues. The lymph nodes were axillary draining lymph nodes from breast cancer patients. TCRdb re-called the multiplex PCR reads with MiXCR, one entry per CDR3 protein. Among over 200,000 distinct CDR3 sequences listed, under 40% were seen once. The sequenced sample was axillary lymph node tissue. Receptor source: a female donor with breast cancer. Some clones in this sample may be carry-over from other donors' samples.

In regard to this clonotype: A much larger clone lies one base from this, so it may be a read error. The V and J genes are TRBV20-1 and TRBJ2-7, with D perhaps matching TRBD2 (5 bases). Germline-derived CDR1 and CDR2 are DFQATT and SNEGSKA (reference sequence). The CDR3 totals 14 residues. The CDR3 DNA follows: TGCAGTGCTAGAGTGGCGGGCCGCTCCTCCGAGCAGTACTTC. Amino acids: CSARVAGRSSEQYF.

The chain is built from TRBV10-3 and TRBJ1-4; the D gene is possibly TRBD1 (6 bases). The germline gives CDR1 ENHRY, CDR2 SYGVKD. The CDR3 sequence is 13 residues long. V was cut by 6 bases and J by 8 bases, with 13 bases left in between. The CDR3 DNA is TGTGCCATCAGGGGGCAGAGGGGGGAAAAACTGTTTTTT. Protein: CAIRGQRGEKLFF.